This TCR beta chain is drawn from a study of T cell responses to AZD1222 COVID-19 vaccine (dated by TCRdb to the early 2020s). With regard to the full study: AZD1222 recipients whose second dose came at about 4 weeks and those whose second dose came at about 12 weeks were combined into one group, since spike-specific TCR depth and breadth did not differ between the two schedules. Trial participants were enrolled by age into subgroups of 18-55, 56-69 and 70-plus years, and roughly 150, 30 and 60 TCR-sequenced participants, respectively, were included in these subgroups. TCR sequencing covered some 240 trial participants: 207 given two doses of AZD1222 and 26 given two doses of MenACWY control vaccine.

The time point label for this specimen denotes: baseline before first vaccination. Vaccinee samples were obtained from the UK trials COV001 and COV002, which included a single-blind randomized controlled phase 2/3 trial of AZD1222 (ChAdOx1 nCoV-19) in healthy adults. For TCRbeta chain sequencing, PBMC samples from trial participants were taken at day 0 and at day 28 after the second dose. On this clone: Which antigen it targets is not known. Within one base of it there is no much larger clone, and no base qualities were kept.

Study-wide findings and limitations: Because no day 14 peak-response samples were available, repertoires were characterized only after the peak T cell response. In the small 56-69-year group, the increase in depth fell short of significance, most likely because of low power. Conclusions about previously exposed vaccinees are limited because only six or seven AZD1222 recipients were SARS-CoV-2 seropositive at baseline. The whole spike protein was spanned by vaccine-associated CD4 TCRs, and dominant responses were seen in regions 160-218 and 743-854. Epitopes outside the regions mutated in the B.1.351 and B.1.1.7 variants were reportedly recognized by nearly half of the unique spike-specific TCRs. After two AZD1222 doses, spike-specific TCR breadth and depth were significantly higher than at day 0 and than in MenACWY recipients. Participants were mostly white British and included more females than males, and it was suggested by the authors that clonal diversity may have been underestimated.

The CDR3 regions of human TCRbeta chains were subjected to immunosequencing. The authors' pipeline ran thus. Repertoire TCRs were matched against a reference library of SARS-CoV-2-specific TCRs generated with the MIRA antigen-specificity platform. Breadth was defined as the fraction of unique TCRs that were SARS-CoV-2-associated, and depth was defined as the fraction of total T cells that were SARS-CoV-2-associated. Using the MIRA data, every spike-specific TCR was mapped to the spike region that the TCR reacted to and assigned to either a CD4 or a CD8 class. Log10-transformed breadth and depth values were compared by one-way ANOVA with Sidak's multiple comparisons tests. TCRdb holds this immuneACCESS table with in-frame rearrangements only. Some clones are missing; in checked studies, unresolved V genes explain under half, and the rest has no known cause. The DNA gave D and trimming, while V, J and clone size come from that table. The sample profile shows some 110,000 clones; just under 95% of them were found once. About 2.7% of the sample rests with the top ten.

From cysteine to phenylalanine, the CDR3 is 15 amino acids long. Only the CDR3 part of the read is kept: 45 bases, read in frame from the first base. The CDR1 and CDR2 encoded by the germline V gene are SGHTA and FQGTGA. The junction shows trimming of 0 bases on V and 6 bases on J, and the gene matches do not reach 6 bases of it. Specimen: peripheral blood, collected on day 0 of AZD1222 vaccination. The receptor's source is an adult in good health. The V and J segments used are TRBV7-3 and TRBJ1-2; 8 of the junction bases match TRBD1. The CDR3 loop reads CASSLTGQGLNGYTF. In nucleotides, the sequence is TGTGCCAGCAGCTTAACCGGACAGGGACTAAATGGCTACACCTTC.